This TCR beta chain was captured by sequencing in a study of T-cell reconstitution after alpha-beta-depleted transplantation in children. Study results and limitations: In patients about two months after transplant, alpha-beta T cells reportedly arose from several hundred expanded graft clones. Newly made T cells mostly supplied T-cell counts and diversity one year after transplant.

Library preparation (for TCRbeta) was performed with unique molecular identifiers. TCRdb processed the PCR reads anew with MiXCR; each CDR3 protein has one entry. The sample has around 450,000 distinct CDR3 sequences; roughly 17% are singletons. To note about this clonotype: Its matching antigen is unknown.

Germline V lookup: CDR1 DFQATT, CDR2 SNEGSKA (reference sequence). The CDR3 has 16 residues. V was pared by 6 bases and J by 1 base, with 18 bases between. Sequencing used PBMCs, mostly from graft donor cells, obtained 360 days after TCRalphabeta/CD19-depleted stem cell transplant. This clonotype was obtained from a boy in the first two years of life who had a stem cell transplant for Wiskott-Aldrich syndrome, so the T cells may come from the graft donor. V gene TRBV20-1 combines with J gene TRBJ2-2; a possible D gene is TRBD2 (5 bases). CDR3 loop: CSARGSPVGNTGELFF. The CDR3 coding sequence is TGCAGTGCCCGGGGATCCCCGGTTGGGAACACCGGGGAGCTGTTTTTT.